This T cell receptor beta chain was recorded in a study of CD8 T cells in Susac syndrome. V lost 3 bases to trimming and J lost 0 bases, with 8 bases between them. The CDR3 spans 15 residues. Germline V gene sequence: CDR1 KGHSH, CDR2 LQKENI. RNA totalling about 0.45 to 1 ug underwent reverse transcription with random hexamers. TCRdb re-called the immunoSEQ multiplex PCR reads with MiXCR, one entry per CDR3 protein. Of about 130,000 distinct CDR3 sequences listed, roughly 96% are singletons. J is TRBJ2-2 and V is TRBV18; D gene uncertain. Sequenced sample: CD4+ T cells from PBMCs. The TCR originated in a human donor in good health. CDR3: CASSPRSPNTGELFF. The CDR3 DNA reads as TGTGCCAGCTCACCCCGGAGCCCGAACACCGGGGAGCTGTTTTTT.